This T cell receptor beta chain was sequenced during a study of cytomegalovirus exposure and HLA in healthy donors. General observations from the study: Available immune exposure information covered CMV serostatus only.

Germline CDR1 reads LGHNA; CDR2 reads YNFKEQ. This CDR3 spans 14 amino acids. V lost 4 bases and J lost 5, with 9 bases in between. Notes on this clone: The antigen remains undetermined.

The PCR had 60 Vbeta and 13 Jbeta primers. The repertoire was sequenced with immunoSEQ multiplex PCR; TCRdb's copy has only in-frame clones and lacks some. This table has about 160,000 clones, roughly three quarters appearing once. The sequence came from a man aged 18 to 29 in good health and CMV-seropositive. This chain uses TRBV4-2 with TRBJ1-6; D is ambiguous. The specimen was PBMCs. CDR3 DNA: TGTGCCAGCAGCCCATGGCGGAATAATTCACCCCTCCACTTT. Encoded protein: CASSPWRNNSPLHF.